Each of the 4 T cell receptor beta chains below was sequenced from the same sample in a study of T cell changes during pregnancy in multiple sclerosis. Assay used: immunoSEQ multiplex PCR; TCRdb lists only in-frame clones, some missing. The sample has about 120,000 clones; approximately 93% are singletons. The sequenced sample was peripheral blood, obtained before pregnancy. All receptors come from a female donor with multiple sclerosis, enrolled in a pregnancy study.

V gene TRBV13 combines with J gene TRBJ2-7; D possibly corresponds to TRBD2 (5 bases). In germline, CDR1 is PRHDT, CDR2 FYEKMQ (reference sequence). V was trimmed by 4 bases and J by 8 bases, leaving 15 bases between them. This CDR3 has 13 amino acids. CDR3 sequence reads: CASSSGLGLKQYF. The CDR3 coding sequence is TGTGCCAGCAGCTCCGGACTTGGTCTCAAGCAGTACTTC.

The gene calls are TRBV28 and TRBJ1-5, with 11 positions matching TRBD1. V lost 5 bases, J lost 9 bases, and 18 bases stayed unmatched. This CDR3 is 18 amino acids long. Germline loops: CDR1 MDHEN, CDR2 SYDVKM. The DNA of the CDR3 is TGTGCCAGCAGTCTACCCTACCTTGGACAGGGGGCGCTTCGGCCCCAGCATTTT. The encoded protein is CASSLPYLGQGALRPQHF.

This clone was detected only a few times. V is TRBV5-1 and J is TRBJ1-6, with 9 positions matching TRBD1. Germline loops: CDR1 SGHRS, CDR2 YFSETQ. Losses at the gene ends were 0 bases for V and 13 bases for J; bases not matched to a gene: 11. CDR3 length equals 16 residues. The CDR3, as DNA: TGCGCCAGCAGCTTGGGTTTGGAGGGACAGGGTACGCCCCTCCACTTT. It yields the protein CASSLGLEGQGTPLHF.

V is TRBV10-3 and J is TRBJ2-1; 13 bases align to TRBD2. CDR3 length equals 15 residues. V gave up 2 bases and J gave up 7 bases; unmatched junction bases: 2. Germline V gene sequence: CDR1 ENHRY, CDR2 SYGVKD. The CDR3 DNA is TGTGCCATCAGTGAGGGACTAGCGGGAGAGAATGAGCAGTTCTTC. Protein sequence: CAISEGLAGENEQFF.